Detailed here is one T cell receptor (beta chain). The V gene's germline CDR1 is KGHSH and CDR2 LQKENI. V was trimmed by 3 bases and J by 6 bases, leaving 10 bases between them. The CDR3 has 13 residues. The data are from a study of beta chain features in type 1 diabetes. Expressed TCRB transcripts were sequenced because the isolated RNA had all been reverse transcribed beforehand. Data came from immunoSEQ multiplex PCR; TCRdb stores just in-frame clones and leaves some out. This table holds some 300,000 clones, around 7.3% found once. About 120 mL of blood, on average, came from one heparinised draw per donor.

The TCR originated in a young woman in good health. The J gene is TRBJ2-3, the V gene TRBV18; D not certain. What was sequenced was central memory CD4+ T cells from blood. The CDR3 region is CASSPGTDDTQYF. In DNA form, the CDR3 reads TGTGCCAGCTCACCGGGAACAGACGATACGCAGTATTTT.